The rows below give T cell receptor beta chains drawn from one sample of a study of cytomegalovirus exposure and HLA in healthy donors. Libraries were prepared by immunoSEQ multiplex PCR; TCRdb keeps only in-frame clonotypes and omits some of them. The table records around 110,000 clones, under 70% of them present only once. Sequenced input: PBMCs. The origin of the receptors is a young man in good health and CMV-seronegative. Both conserved end residues are part of each CDR3. The D gene is left open where the match is weak. Part of the rows lack a size; the others show once, few, many or a class for expanded clones.

clone_size	v_call	j_call	d_call	cdr3_nt	cdr3_aa
.	TRBV10-2	TRBJ2-7	TRBD1	TGCGCCAGCAGTGTTTTGAGGACAGGGACCTACGAGCAGTACTTC	CASSVLRTGTYEQYF
.	TRBV7-9	TRBJ2-3	.	TGTGCCAGCAGAAACAGGTTATTTGATACGCAGTATTTT	CASRNRLFDTQYF
.	TRBV5-6	TRBJ1-5	.	TGTGCCAGCAGCTTTGGGGCCTCAGGGAATCAGCCCCAGCATTTT	CASSFGASGNQPQHF
.	TRBV5-4	TRBJ2-2	TRBD2	TGTGCCAGCAGCTTGGAATCGGGGGGGCCGGCGGAGCTGTTTTTT	CASSLESGGPAELFF
.	TRBV10-1	TRBJ2-3	TRBD1	TGCGCCAGCAGTGAAGGGGGCGTATTCGATACGCAGTATTTT	CASSEGGVFDTQYF
.	TRBV27	TRBJ2-7	.	TGTGCCAGCAGTTTTATCGGGAACGAGCAGTACTTC	CASSFIGNEQYF
.	TRBV7-7	TRBJ2-5	TRBD2	TGTGCCAGCAGCTTAAGAGGGCTAGCGGGGGGGTATCGGGAGACCCAGTACTTC	CASSLRGLAGGYRETQYF
.	TRBV4-2	TRBJ2-7	TRBD2	TGTGCCAGCAGCCTCGGGGGACTAGGCTCTCCGGCGGTCTTC	CASSLGGLGSPAVF
few	TRBV10-3	TRBJ2-7	TRBD1	TGTGCCATCAGTAAAACAGGGGACCCCTACGAGCAGTACTTC	CAISKTGDPYEQYF
.	TRBV7-2	TRBJ1-5	.	TGTGCCAGCAGCTTACTTCAGGGGAGCAATCAGCCCCAGCATTTT	CASSLLQGSNQPQHF
.	TRBV10-2	TRBJ1-1	.	TGCGCCAGCAGTCTAACAGGGAAGAACACTGAAGCTTTCTTT	CASSLTGKNTEAFF
.	TRBV15	TRBJ1-5	.	TGTGCCACCAGCACGACCGCATTCGGGAATCAGCCCCAGCATTTT	CATSTTAFGNQPQHF
.	TRBV6-5	TRBJ2-1	.	TGTGCCAGCAGTTACGGGACAAGGAATGAGCAGTTCTTC	CASSYGTRNEQFF
.	TRBV7-9	TRBJ2-7	.	TGTTCCAGCAGCTTAGTTTCGGGGGTTAACTACGAGCAGTACTTC	CSSSLVSGVNYEQYF
.	TRBV9	TRBJ1-2	.	TGTGCCAGCAGCCCCGGGGAGAACTATGGCTACACCTTC	CASSPGENYGYTF
.	TRBV7-3	TRBJ2-1	.	TGTGCCAGCAGCTCCCAGACAAGCTCCTACAATGAGCAGTTCTTC	CASSSQTSSYNEQFF
.	TRBV5-4	TRBJ2-1	.	TGTGCCAGCAGCTTGAATCGGGGTAATGAGCAGTTCTTC	CASSLNRGNEQFF
.	TRBV5-1	TRBJ2-7	TRBD1	TGCGCCAGCAGCTTGGCCCGACAGGGCTCCTACGAGCAGTACTTC	CASSLARQGSYEQYF
.	TRBV5-1	TRBJ1-2	TRBD1	TGCGCCAGCAGCTTTCCTGACAGGGGGCATGGCTACACCTTC	CASSFPDRGHGYTF
.	TRBV9	TRBJ1-4	TRBD1	TGTGCCAGCAGCGCGACAGGGGCTCGAGAAAAACTGTTTTTT	CASSATGAREKLFF
.	TRBV7-2	TRBJ2-3	TRBD2	TGTGCCAGCAGCGCCCGAGCGGGGGGGACCGGAGATACGCAGTATTTT	CASSARAGGTGDTQYF
.	TRBV6-1	TRBJ1-2	.	TGTGCCAGCAGTGGAGCGGGACATAGGGCCTACACCTTC	CASSGAGHRAYTF
.	TRBV9	TRBJ2-7	TRBD1	TGTGCCAGCAGCGTGGCCCGACAGGGTTACGAGCAGTACTTC	CASSVARQGYEQYF
.	TRBV5-6	TRBJ2-7	.	TGTGCCAGCAGCTTGGTCACCTACGAGCAGTACTTC	CASSLVTYEQYF
.	TRBV12-2	TRBJ1-5	.	TGTGCAAGTCGCTTACATAGCAATCAGCCCCAGCATTTT	CASRLHSNQPQHF
.	TRBV28	TRBJ2-3	TRBD1	TGTGCCACCCGGACAGGGGGCGATGATACGCAGTATTTT	CATRTGGDDTQYF
once	TRBV7-3	TRBJ2-1	.	TGTGCCAGCAGCTCACTGGACTTGCTATCCTACAATGAGCAGTTCTTC	CASSSLDLLSYNEQFF
.	TRBV7-2	TRBJ2-1	.	TGTGCCAGCAGCCCGCTGACTAGAAAGGCCCATACGTTCTTC	CASSPLTRKAHTFF
few	TRBV29-1	TRBJ2-5	TRBD1	TGCAGCGTTAGGGACAGGGGGCTCGGGACCCAGTACTTC	CSVRDRGLGTQYF
.	TRBV27	TRBJ2-7	TRBD2	TGTGCCAGCAGTTTCGGCGGGGGGGAGTACTTC	CASSFGGGEYF
.	TRBV5-4	TRBJ1-1	TRBD1	TGTGCCAGTAGACAGGGGAACACTGAAGCTTTCTTT	CASRQGNTEAFF
few	TRBV27	TRBJ2-1	TRBD2	TGTGCCAGCAGTTCCTGGACTAGCGGGACAGGGAATGAGCAGTTCTTC	CASSSWTSGTGNEQFF
few	TRBV5-6	TRBJ2-1	.	TGTGCCAGCAGCTTGGGGGCGAGGGTCTACAATGAGCAGTTCTTC	CASSLGARVYNEQFF
few	TRBV2	TRBJ2-1	TRBD1	TGTGCCAGCAGTGAAGGACAGGGGGCTGGCAATGAGCAGTTCTTC	CASSEGQGAGNEQFF
.	TRBV4-1	TRBJ1-1	.	TGCGCCAGCAGCCAAGTTGGCATAACAGCCAACACTGAAGCTTTCTTT	CASSQVGITANTEAFF
.	TRBV5-4	TRBJ1-1	.	TGTGCCAGCAGCTTGCCAGGCAACACTGAAGCTTTCTTT	CASSLPGNTEAFF
.	TRBV30	TRBJ1-2	TRBD1	TGTGCCTGGAGTGACAGGGGCGGTGGCTACACCTTC	CAWSDRGGGYTF
few	TRBV7-9	TRBJ1-4	.	TGTTCCAGCAGCTTATGGGCAGGATTTGAAAAACTGTTTTTT	CSSSLWAGFEKLFF
.	TRBV9	TRBJ2-1	.	TGTGCCAGCAGCGCCCCCGTCCTAGCGCCTAACAATGAGCAGTTCTTC	CASSAPVLAPNNEQFF
.	TRBV7-9	TRBJ1-1	.	TGTTCCAGCAGCTTACTTGGGAGTAGAGCTTTCTTT	CSSSLLGSRAFF
.	TRBV19	TRBJ2-7	TRBD1	TGTGCCACCAAGTTGGGGACAGCCTCTTACGAGCAGTACTTC	CATKLGTASYEQYF
.	TRBV7-2	TRBJ2-1	.	TGTGCCAGCAGCCCACAGCACCCCTACAATGAGCAGTTCTTC	CASSPQHPYNEQFF
few	TRBV6-6	TRBJ2-7	TRBD1	TGTGCCAGCAGTTCTCCGGGACAGGGATCCTACGAGCAGTACTTC	CASSSPGQGSYEQYF
.	TRBV27	TRBJ2-7	.	TGTGCCAGCAGTTTAACACTTAGGGACTTCACCTCCTACGAGCAGTACTTC	CASSLTLRDFTSYEQYF
.	TRBV9	TRBJ2-7	TRBD1	TGTGCCAGCAGCCCAACCGGACAGGGAGGCTACGAGCAGTACTTC	CASSPTGQGGYEQYF
.	TRBV5-6	TRBJ2-7	.	TGTGCCAGCATTTCTAACAGGAGACCCTACGAGCAGTACTTC	CASISNRRPYEQYF
.	TRBV7-6	TRBJ2-4	TRBD1	TGTGCCAGCAGCCCCCGGACAGGGGCTACGATCATTCAGTACTTC	CASSPRTGATIIQYF
.	TRBV25-1	TRBJ2-1	.	TGTGCCAGCAGTGACGCAGGTGGCACCTACAATGAGCAGTTCTTC	CASSDAGGTYNEQFF
.	TRBV5-6	TRBJ2-7	.	TGTGCCAGCAGCTCCTCGACAGCGTGGGCCGAGCAGTACTTC	CASSSSTAWAEQYF
once	TRBV7-9	TRBJ1-2	.	TGTGCCCGCAGGGAACCTCAGGCAGATAATAACTATGGCTACACCTTC	CARREPQADNNYGYTF